This T cell receptor beta chain was captured in a study of shared clonotypes between healthy human individuals (dated by TCRdb to between 2020 and 2021). Looking at the study overall: The cohort included a few men and a couple of women between 18 and 49 years of age. For each donor, three plates each were used for CD4 naive and CD4 memory, two plates were used for CD8 naive, and one plate was used for CD8 memory. Between about 0.8 and 9 billion PBMCs per donor were obtained by leukapheresis. To estimate repertoire size and how much clonotype sharing occurs between individuals, the study deeply sequenced the blood TCR repertoires of several healthy adults. Libraries were prepared and TCR repertoires were sequenced by different laboratories using diverse techniques, in order to increase sequencing depth and limit assay-specific biases. The study at large found these results: Sampling was restricted to blood, and TCR repertoires in tissue are likely to differ from TCR repertoires in blood. Rarefaction of sorted-subset datasets indicated incomplete sequencing despite the large sequencing depth. Naive subsets generally had larger estimated clonotype richness than memory subsets. Higher generation probabilities were observed for clonotypes shared by all four sorted-subset donors than for non-shared clonotypes. Across four donors, 4.5% to 6.5% of naive CD4, roughly 3.3% of naive CD8, roughly 2.2% of memory CD4, and about 0.4% of memory CD8 clonotypes were shared. Pairwise subsampling led to the expectation that sequencing depth would affect the degree of clonotype sharing among donors. Because the study included a small number of donors, the genetic and exposure-history diversity represented was limited.

About this clone: No cognate antigen has been identified for it. Per-nucleotide qualities are absent, and no much larger clonotype sits a single base away.

The CDR3 contains 14 residues, cysteine and phenylalanine counted. CDR3 DNA only is kept here, 42 bases in frame from base 1. For CDR1 and CDR2, the germline V gene lists SGHRS and YFSETQ. At the junction V is shortened by 0 bases and J by 6 bases, with 12 bases in between. Using the deep immunoSEQ assay, TCR CDR3 regions were amplified from genomic DNA by multiplex PCR. Extracted genomic DNA from each cell subset was spread evenly across all wells of several immunoSEQ 96-well plates, with each plate serving as a replicate. For sorted subsets, approximately 190 ng of genomic DNA, equivalent to 25,000 to 35,000 T cell genomes, went into each replicate PCR. Purified libraries were measured with a Qubit 3.0 fluorometer, size-checked on a Bioanalyzer 2100, and measured again with the KAPA Library Quantification kit. Each immunoSEQ 96-well plate was sequenced on its own single-read 150-cycle Illumina NextSeq 550 flow cell. On the authors' methods: The immunoSEQ output contained only junctional sequences without quality scores, so filtering could not match that applied to full-length reads. To assign V/J genes and CDR3, sequences were annotated against IMGT germline references using PyIR, a Python wrapper for IgBLAST v1.9. Reads were filtered out if the reads had weak V/J assignments (E-value above 1e-6), no CDR3, stop codons, out-of-frame junctions, or ambiguous translated residues. V3J clonotypes were defined by identical inferred V gene, J gene, and CDR3 amino acid sequence. To compute the percentage overlap between repertoires, the number of shared unique clonotypes was divided by the size of the smaller repertoire. Richness of each repertoire was evaluated using RTK rarefaction, the Chao1 estimator, and Recon v2.1 estimates of unobserved clonotypes. Generation probabilities for all TCRbeta clonotypes obtained by the gDNA method from a handful of donors were computed using OLGA. The table was pulled from immuneACCESS by TCRdb, which kept in-frame rearrangements only. Such tables lose some clones; where checked, under half of the loss comes from unresolved V genes, and the rest has no known cause. For V, J and clone size, that table is used; D and trimming come from the DNA. The table for this sample lists 1.6 million or so clones; roughly 98.5% of them were counted only once. The top ten constitute approximately 0.4% of the sample.

The donors were healthy, HIV-negative adults who had no recently reported acute infections or vaccinations. Only Caucasian adults living in Nashville, Tennessee, USA were represented among the donors. CD4+ T cells were enriched by magnetic negative selection; naive cells were then positively selected on CD45RA, and the negative fraction formed the memory subset. Blood was collected by leukapheresis, and PBMCs were isolated by Ficoll-Histopaque density gradient centrifugation and then cryopreserved in liquid nitrogen vapor phase. Analytical flow cytometry was used to check the purity and quantity of every magnetically sorted T cell population. Genomic DNA was isolated from each sorted fraction and quantified by UV absorbance on a Nanodrop 2000c.

The TCR was taken from a young man in good health. The rearranged segments are TRBV5-1 and TRBJ1-2; no D segment can be confidently identified. Material for sequencing was naive CD4+ T cells sorted from blood. This sample's cell subset or site label indicates: CD45RA+ positively selected. CDR3 reads: CASSLAWGEDGYTF. In nucleotide form, the sequence is TGCGCCAGCAGCTTGGCCTGGGGTGAGGATGGCTACACCTTC.